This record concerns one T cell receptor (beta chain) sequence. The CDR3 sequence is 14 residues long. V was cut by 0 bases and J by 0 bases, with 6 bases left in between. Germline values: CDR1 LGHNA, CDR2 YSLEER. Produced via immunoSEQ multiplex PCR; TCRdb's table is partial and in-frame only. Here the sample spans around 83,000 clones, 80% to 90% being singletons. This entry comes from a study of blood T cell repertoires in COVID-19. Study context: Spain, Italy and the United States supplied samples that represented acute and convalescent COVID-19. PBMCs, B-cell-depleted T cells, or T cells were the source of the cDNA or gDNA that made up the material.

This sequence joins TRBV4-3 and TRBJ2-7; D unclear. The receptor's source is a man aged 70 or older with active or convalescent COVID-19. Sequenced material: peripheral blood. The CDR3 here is CASSQDLASYEQYF. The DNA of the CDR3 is TGCGCCAGCAGCCAAGATCTGGCCTCCTACGAGCAGTACTTC.